One sample yielded the 2 T cell receptor beta chains listed below, sequenced in a study of blood T cell repertoires in COVID-19. Sequenced by immunoSEQ multiplex PCR; TCRdb stores in-frame clones only, minus some. The sample has about 95,000 clones, 89% seen once. The source material was peripheral blood. Every receptor here comes from a man between 60 and 75 years old with COVID-19, enrolled during active disease.

V and J are TRBV27 and TRBJ2-5; D may be TRBD2 (5 bases). The CDR3 is 14 amino acids. Trimming left V 2 bases short and J 2 bases short, with 9 bases between. Germline V gives CDR1 MNHEY, CDR2 SMNVEV (reference sequence). CDR3 nucleotides: TGTGCCAGCAGTTTAGTAGGCGGGCAAGAGACCCAGTACTTC. It encodes CASSLVGGQETQYF.

The chain recombines TRBV5-1 with TRBJ2-1; TRBD1 aligns across 9 bases. CDR3 length: 15 residues. The J segment lost 6 bases and the V segment lost 1 base, leaving 5 bases of the junction unmatched. The V gene's germline CDR1 is SGHRS and CDR2 YFSETQ. The CDR3 DNA follows: TGCGCCAGCAGCTTGCAGACAGGGGGGCTCAATGAGCAGTTCTTC. It codes for CASSLQTGGLNEQFF.